This T cell receptor beta chain came from a study of shared clonotypes between healthy human individuals. Points from the study as a whole: Sorted-subset sequencing, rarefaction showed, was incomplete despite large depth.

Terminally differentiated effector memory CD45RA+ cells were left out of the naive CD8 fraction, which was CD45RO-negative and positively selected for CCR7. Germline assignment: CDR1 SGHTA and CDR2 FQGNSA. The V end was cut by 7 bases, the J end by 0 bases, with 9 bases between. There are 14 residues in the CDR3. The deep-level immunoSEQ assay was used. As handled by the study authors: Filtering differed because ImmunoSEQ produced junction-only sequences that carried no quality scores. The table came from immunoSEQ multiplex PCR; TCRdb's copy has only in-frame clones and leaves some out. V and J calls and clone size are given by that table; D and trimming were obtained from the DNA. The repertoire holds millions of clones, with 90% to 95% as singletons. Notes on this clone: Its antigen remains unknown.

Sequences were obtained from naive CD8+ T cells from PBMCs. The rearrangement uses TRBV7-2 and TRBJ2-2; no reliable D call. This clonotype originated in a man between 18 and 29 years old in good health. Some clones in this sample may be carry-over from other donors' samples. CDR3 residues: CASTDWTNTGELFF. In nucleotides, the CDR3 is TGTGCCAGCACCGATTGGACGAACACCGGGGAGCTGTTTTTT.